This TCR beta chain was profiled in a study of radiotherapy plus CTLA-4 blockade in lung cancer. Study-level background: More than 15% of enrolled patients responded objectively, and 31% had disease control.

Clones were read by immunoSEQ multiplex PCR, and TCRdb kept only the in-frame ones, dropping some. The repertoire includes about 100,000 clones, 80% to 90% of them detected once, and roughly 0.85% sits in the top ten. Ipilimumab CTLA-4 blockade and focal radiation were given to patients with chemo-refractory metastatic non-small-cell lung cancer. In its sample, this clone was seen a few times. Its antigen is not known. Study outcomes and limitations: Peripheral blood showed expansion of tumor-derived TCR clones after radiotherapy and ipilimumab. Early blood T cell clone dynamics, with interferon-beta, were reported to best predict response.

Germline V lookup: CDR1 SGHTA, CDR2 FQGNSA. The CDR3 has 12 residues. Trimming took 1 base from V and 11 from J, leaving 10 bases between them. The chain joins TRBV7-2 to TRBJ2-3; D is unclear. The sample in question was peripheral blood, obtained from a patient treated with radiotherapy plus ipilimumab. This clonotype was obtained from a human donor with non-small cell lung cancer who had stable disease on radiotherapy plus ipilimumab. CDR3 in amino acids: CASSLVQARQYF. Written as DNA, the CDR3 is TGTGCCAGCAGCTTAGTCCAGGCAAGGCAGTATTTT.